The rows below give T cell receptor beta chains drawn from one sample of a study of blood T cell repertoires in COVID-19. The protocol was immunoSEQ multiplex PCR, while the TCRdb copy is restricted to in-frame clones and leaves out a portion. The table lists 540,000 or so clones, 85% to 90% of them singletons, with 7.8% in the top ten. Sequenced input: peripheral blood. The receptors shown here come from a woman aged 50 to 60 with COVID-19, enrolled during active disease. Both conserved end residues are part of each CDR3. Fields, in order: D gene, V gene, J gene, clone size, CDR3 DNA, CDR3 protein. A D gene is named only where the DNA matches it firmly. Rows may omit the clone size; those that give it use once, few, many or a size class.

D: -
V: TRBV9
J: TRBJ2-5
size: -
DNA: TGTGCCAGCAGCGTAGGGGGCTACCAAGAGACCCAGTACTTC
CDR3: CASSVGGYQETQYF

D: TRBD1
V: TRBV5-1
J: TRBJ1-2
size: -
DNA: TGCGCCAGCAGCTTGGGACAGGGGGCGCGATATGGCTACACCTTC
CDR3: CASSLGQGARYGYTF

D: -
V: TRBV5-6
J: TRBJ2-7
size: -
DNA: TGTGCCAGCAGCTTGGGGCCAGGGGGGAACTACGAGCAGTACTTC
CDR3: CASSLGPGGNYEQYF

D: TRBD1
V: TRBV13
J: TRBJ2-5
size: few
DNA: TGTGCCAGCAGCTCTATCACAGGGGTGTCCGGAGAGACCCAGTACTTC
CDR3: CASSSITGVSGETQYF

D: TRBD1
V: TRBV3-1/TRBV3-2
J: TRBJ1-2
size: -
DNA: TGTGCCAGCAGCCCCTCAGGGGGCGCGAATGGCTACACCTTC
CDR3: CASSPSGGANGYTF

D: TRBD1
V: TRBV28
J: TRBJ1-3
size: -
DNA: TGTGCCAGCAGCGACACAGGGGCGAGAGGAAACACCATATATTTT
CDR3: CASSDTGARGNTIYF

D: -
V: TRBV25-1
J: TRBJ1-6
size: -
DNA: TGTGCCAGCAGTGAATACAGGACAAAACGATCACCCCTCCACTTT
CDR3: CASSEYRTKRSPLHF

D: TRBD2
V: TRBV27
J: TRBJ2-3
size: -
DNA: TGTGCCAGCAGTCCCGGGGTAGGGCAGGGAGGGACAGATACGCAGTATTTT
CDR3: CASSPGVGQGGTDTQYF

D: TRBD1
V: TRBV30
J: TRBJ1-6
size: -
DNA: TGTGCCTCTTGGACAGGGCCCGCTGGGGTGGCCCTCCACTTT
CDR3: CASWTGPAGVALHF

D: TRBD1
V: TRBV24-1
J: TRBJ2-3
size: -
DNA: TGTGCCACCAGTGATCCCCGGGACAGGGGATCTGGAGATACGCAGTATTTT
CDR3: CATSDPRDRGSGDTQYF

D: -
V: TRBV4-1
J: TRBJ2-1
size: once
DNA: TGCGCCAGCAGCGGTTTGAGGGGGGGTTACAATGAGCAGTTCTTC
CDR3: CASSGLRGGYNEQFF

D: TRBD2
V: TRBV10-2
J: TRBJ2-7
size: once
DNA: TGCGCCAGCAGTGACGGGGGGATCTCCTACGAGCAGTACTTC
CDR3: CASSDGGISYEQYF

D: -
V: TRBV6-1
J: TRBJ2-7
size: -
DNA: TGTGCCAGCAGTGAGAGCGGCAGGCCCTACGAGCAGTACTTC
CDR3: CASSESGRPYEQYF

D: -
V: TRBV5-1
J: TRBJ2-7
size: -
DNA: TGCGCCAGCAGCTTGGGGGGCGGGGACGAGCAGTACTTC
CDR3: CASSLGGGDEQYF

D: -
V: TRBV6-5
J: TRBJ1-2
size: -
DNA: TGTGCCAGCAGACAGGGTCTGCAGAACTATGGCTACACCTTC
CDR3: CASRQGLQNYGYTF